This T cell receptor beta chain was profiled in a study of long-term antiretroviral therapy in people with HIV. The CDR3 runs 14 residues. CDR1 and CDR2 from the germline V gene are LNHDA and SQIVND (reference sequence). Between the trimmed V and J ends, which lost 3 bases and 4 bases, there was a span of 10 bases. The authors ran the immunoSEQ assay, v3.0, at survey level. Data came from immunoSEQ multiplex PCR; TCRdb stores just in-frame clones and leaves some out. The table records tens of thousands of clones, 93% of them present only once. This TCR was recovered from a woman aged 40 to 49 with HIV. The input for sequencing was unsorted PBMCs, taken around 6.5 years after starting antiretroviral therapy. The chain employs TRBV19 and TRBJ1-3; weak D call: TRBD1 (6 bases). CDR3 in amino acids: CASSIGQQGNTIYF. DNA of the CDR3: TGTGCCAGTAGTATCGGACAGCAAGGAAACACCATATATTTT.